One and the same sample provided the 13 T cell receptor beta chains below, sequenced in a study of blood T cells in healthy people across ages (dated by TCRdb to between 2014 and 2016). The receptor library was made with 5' RACE. These reads were obtained on an Illumina HiSeq 2500. A second PCR of roughly 7 to 12 cycles was run with a J-beta primer mix and a sample-barcoded 5' primer. TCRdb itself trimmed the public reads at Q25 with fastp, ran MiXCR and retained productive beta chains. Entries are consolidated by CDR3 protein sequence, retaining the most common genes and DNA. For this sample the table gives about 1 million distinct CDR3 sequences, of which 45% were detected only once. The ten largest make up approximately 19% of the sample. Material: blood. These receptor sequences come from a woman aged 55 to 70 in good health.

The chain combines TRBV9 with TRBJ2-2; possibly TRBD2 for D (5 bases). Germline assignment: CDR1 SGDLS and CDR2 YYNGEE. This CDR3 has 14 amino acids. The V end lost 4 bases, the J end lost 4 bases, and 11 bases lay between the germline ends. CDR3 loop: CASSSLASTGELFF. Here the CDR3 DNA reads TGTGCCAGCAGCTCCCTAGCCTCCACCGGGGAGCTGTTTTTT.

This clonotype was observed a few times. The rearrangement joins TRBV27 to TRBJ2-6; 7 bases line up with TRBD1. CDR3 length: 16 residues. In germline, CDR1 is MNHEY, CDR2 SMNVEV (reference sequence). The V segment lost 7 bases and the J segment 0 bases; nucleotides outside the gene matches: 6. CDR3: CASTRAGGSGANVLTF. The CDR3, as DNA: TGTGCCAGCACCCGGGCAGGGGGCTCTGGGGCCAACGTCCTGACTTTC.

The chain joins TRBV7-8 to TRBJ2-1, with a possible D match to TRBD2 (6 bases). V shed 4 bases and J shed 5 bases, with 15 bases lying between them. CDR1 and CDR2 from the germline V gene are SGHVS and FQNEAQ. This CDR3 comprises 15 residues. The CDR3 is CASSYRRLENNEQFF. CDR3 coding DNA: TGTGCCAGCAGCTATAGGAGACTAGAGAACAATGAGCAGTTCTTC.

The chain links TRBV12-3 or TRBV12-4 to TRBJ2-5; 13 positions match TRBD2. CDR3 size: 13 residues. The J segment lost 13 bases and the V segment lost 5 bases, leaving 7 bases of the junction unmatched. DNA for the CDR3: TGTGCCAGCAGTCCGCGACTAGCGGGAGGTTTGTACTTC. Its protein is CASSPRLAGGLYF.

Worth noting for this clonotype: One junction end does not reproduce the germline sequence, and a read error may be involved. This chain uses TRBV20-1 with TRBJ2-1; 11 bases match TRBD2. Germline CDR1 reads DFQATT; CDR2 reads SNEGSKA (reference sequence). The CDR3 is 12 residues long. The chain's CDR3 is CSGTSGYNGQFF. The CDR3, as DNA: TGCAGTGGGACTAGCGGGTACAATGGGCAGTTCTTC.

In its sample, this clonotype was seen a few times. This clone may be a read error of a much larger clone one base away. The chain couples TRBV12-3 or TRBV12-4 to TRBJ2-3; no firm D call. This CDR3 spans 16 amino acids. The CDR3 here is CASSPDGSWSTDAQYF. Written as DNA, the CDR3 is TGTGCCAGCAGTCCGGACGGCAGTTGGAGCACAGATGCGCAGTATTTT.

The V call is TRBV13, the J call TRBJ2-3; 7 positions agree with TRBD2. The germline gives CDR1 PRHDT, CDR2 FYEKMQ (reference sequence). The CDR3 is made up of 16 amino acids. With V trimmed by 5 bases and J by 4 bases, 12 bases remained unmatched. The CDR3 DNA is TGTGCCAGCAGCCGTCGGGCGCGGGAGTTCGCAGATACGCAGTATTTT. This gives the protein CASSRRAREFADTQYF.

Comment on this clonotype: This may be a read error, as it is one base from a much larger clone. The chain recombines TRBV24-1 with TRBJ2-6; D gene uncertain. The CDR3 totals 14 residues. Germline lookup yields CDR1 KGHDR and CDR2 SFDVKD. Trimming pared 7 bases from V and 0 bases from J, leaving 6 bases between. The CDR3 DNA reads TGTGCCACCAGCTCAGGCTCTGGGGCCAACGTCCTGACTTTC. The encoded protein is CATSSGSGANVLTF.

This clonotype has a single count. In nucleotides, the CDR3 is TGTGCCAGCAGCCGGCATCTAGCGGACCAAGAGACCCAGTACTTC. It yields the protein CASSRHLADQETQYF. The J gene is TRBJ2-5, the V gene TRBV6-5; 7 nucleotides agree with TRBD2. Germline lookup yields CDR1 MNHEY and CDR2 SVGAGI. The CDR3 sequence is 15 residues long. The V segment lost 6 bases and the J segment 0 bases; nucleotides outside the gene matches: 7.

This clonotype was detected many times. The chain is built from TRBV3-1 and TRBJ2-1, with D possibly being TRBD1 (5 bases). This CDR3 contains 15 residues. Per germline, CDR1 LGHDT and CDR2 YNNKEL (reference sequence). Trimming cost V 7 bases and J 4 bases, with 17 bases left between them. The CDR3 spells CASILTVSSYNEQFF. Here the CDR3 DNA reads TGTGCCAGCATCTTGACAGTCTCAAGTTACAATGAGCAGTTCTTC.

This clonotype came up once. This rearrangement joins TRBV20-1 to TRBJ1-1; TRBD1 might be the D (6 bases). The V end lost 4 bases, the J end lost 1 base, and 13 bases lay between the germline ends. Germline values: CDR1 DFQATT, CDR2 SNEGSKA (reference sequence). This CDR3 comprises 14 residues. CDR3 protein: CSATNRVGNTEAFF. The CDR3 coding sequence is TGCAGTGCTACAAACAGGGTAGGGAACACTGAAGCTTTCTTT.

V gene TRBV29-1 combines with J gene TRBJ2-7; D is perhaps TRBD1 (6 bases). Trimming cost V 5 bases and J 3 bases, with 14 bases left between them. CDR1 and CDR2 (germline): SQVTM, ANQGSEA. This CDR3 region has 13 residues. This CDR3 is CSVTGTPNYEQYF. The CDR3 DNA reads TGCAGCGTTACAGGGACCCCTAACTACGAGCAGTACTTC.

The chain has TRBV2 and TRBJ2-3, with 8 nucleotides matching TRBD2. In germline, CDR1 is SNHLY, CDR2 FYNNEI. This CDR3 comprises 13 residues. With 8 bases clipped from V and 2 bases from J, the junction kept 3 bases outside the gene matches. DNA of the CDR3: TGTGCCAGCGTGGGACTAGACACAGATACGCAGTATTTT. Its translation: CASVGLDTDTQYF.